The sample holds one count of the clone carrying this TCR beta chain. Antigen: not known. These data are taken from a study of identical twins. V shed 8 bases and J shed 5 bases, with 17 bases lying between them. The CDR3 consists of 14 residues. In germline, CDR1 is MDHEN, CDR2 SYDVKM. TCRdb re-derived calls from the 5' RACE reads in MiXCR, one entry per CDR3 protein. The table records 600,000 to 800,000 distinct CDR3 sequences, 21% of them present only once. Study findings and constraints: Beta clonotypes that were abundant in cord blood contained fewer insertions, a pattern absent from memory repertoires. Researchers caution that invariant MAIT and iNKT cells could partly confound zero-insertion analyses.

These same data were also listed under a study on T cells expressing NK-cell markers. In that study: Top CD8+ clonotypes included the dominant CD3+CD56+NKG2C+ clonotypes in roughly 6 donors. Researchers report these clonotypes also headed the CD3+CD56-NKG2C+ fraction in several donors.

The receptor comes from a woman younger than 35 in good health. The specimen was PBMCs. This chain links TRBV28 with TRBJ2-3; tentatively, D is TRBD2 (5 bases). CDR3 region: CASLSWGEGDTQYF. The CDR3, as DNA: TGTGCCAGCCTCTCCTGGGGTGAGGGAGATACGCAGTATTTT. Filled out from reference TRBV28 and TRBJ2-3, the complete variable domain reads DVKVTQSSRYLVKRTGEKVFLECVQDMDHENMFWYRQDPGLGLRLIYFSYDVKMKEKGDIPEGYSVSREKKERFSLILESASTNQTSMYLCASLSWGEGDTQYFGPGTRLTVL.